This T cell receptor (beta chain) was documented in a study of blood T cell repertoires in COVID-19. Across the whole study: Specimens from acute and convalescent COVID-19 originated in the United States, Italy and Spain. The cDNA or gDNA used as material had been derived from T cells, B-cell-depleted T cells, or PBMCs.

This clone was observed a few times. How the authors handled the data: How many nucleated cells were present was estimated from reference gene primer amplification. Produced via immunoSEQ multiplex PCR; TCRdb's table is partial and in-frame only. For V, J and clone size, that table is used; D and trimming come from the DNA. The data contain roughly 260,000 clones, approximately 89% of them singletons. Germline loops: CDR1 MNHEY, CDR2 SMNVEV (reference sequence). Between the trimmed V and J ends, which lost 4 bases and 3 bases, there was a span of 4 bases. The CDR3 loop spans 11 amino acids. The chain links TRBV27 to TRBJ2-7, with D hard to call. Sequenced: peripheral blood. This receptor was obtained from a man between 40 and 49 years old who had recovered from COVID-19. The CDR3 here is CASSSRYEQYF. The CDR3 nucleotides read TGTGCCAGCAGTTCCCGCTACGAGCAGTACTTC.